This entry features one T cell receptor (beta chain) sequence. The specificity of this receptor is unknown. No much larger clone exists at a distance of one base, and base qualities are not known. The CDR3 regions of human TCRbeta chains were analyzed by immunosequencing. From the authors' description of their analysis: Repertoire TCRs were checked for matches against a reference library of SARS-CoV-2-specific TCRs that had been generated using the MIRA antigen-specificity platform. Breadth meant the fraction of unique TCRs that were SARS-CoV-2-associated, whereas depth meant the fraction of total T cells that were SARS-CoV-2-associated. Using the MIRA data, each spike-specific TCR was mapped to the spike region that the TCR reacts to and placed in a CD4 or CD8 class. Log10-transformed breadth and depth values were compared by one-way ANOVA with Sidak's multiple comparisons tests. This immuneACCESS table, as held by TCRdb, lists in-frame sequences with V and J called but not all clones. Of the missing ones, under half trace to an unresolved V gene in checked studies; the others have no known cause. D and trimming were read from the DNA, whereas the V and J calls and clone size are those reported in that table. In all, the sample holds some 150,000 clones, and around nine tenths of those were seen once. The top ten hold 1.6% of the sample.

What this sample's time point label stands for: baseline before first vaccination. Samples from vaccinated people were obtained from the UK trials COV001 and COV002, which included a single-blind randomized controlled phase 2/3 trial of AZD1222 (ChAdOx1 nCoV-19) in healthy adults. For TCRbeta chain sequencing, PBMC samples from trial participants were taken at day 0 and at day 28 after the second dose. This sample was included in a study of T cell responses to AZD1222 COVID-19 vaccine (dated by TCRdb to the early 2020s). Regarding the study in general: AZD1222 recipients whose second dose came at about 4 weeks and those whose second dose came at about 12 weeks were combined into one group, since spike-specific TCR depth and breadth did not differ between the two schedules. TCR sequencing covered some 250 trial participants: roughly 200 given two doses of AZD1222 and 26 given two doses of MenACWY control vaccine. Trial participants were enrolled by age into 18-55, 56-69 and 70-plus year subgroups, with 148, 28 and 57 TCR-sequenced participants respectively. The research as a whole found: Because no day 14 peak-response samples were available, repertoires were characterized only after the peak T cell response. Nearly half of unique spike-specific TCRs reportedly recognized epitopes outside regions mutated in the B.1.351 and B.1.1.7 variants. After two AZD1222 doses, spike-specific TCR breadth and depth were significantly higher than at day 0 and than in MenACWY recipients. Conclusions about previously exposed vaccinees were limited because only six AZD1222 recipients were SARS-CoV-2 seropositive at baseline. The vaccine-associated CD4 TCRs covered the entire spike protein, and the dominant responses fell in regions 160-218 and 743-854. Most participants were white British and females outnumbered males, and the authors suggested that clonal diversity may have been underestimated. The 56-69-year group was small, and its depth increase did not reach significance, likely because of low power.

The CDR3 covers 13 residues, taking in both the cysteine and the phenylalanine. Only the CDR3 region is kept as DNA, spanning 39 bases read in frame from base 1. The CDR1 and CDR2 encoded by the germline V gene are MNHEY and SVGAGI. V trim: 8 bases; J trim: 4 bases; unmatched bases: 4. The sequencing here drew on peripheral blood, taken on day 0 of AZD1222 vaccination. This TCR came from an adult in good health. The chain is made from TRBV6-5 and TRBJ2-2, and 7 bases in between align with TRBD1. The CDR3 region reads CASRDSGTGELFF. The nucleotide sequence is TGTGCCAGCCGGGACAGTGGCACCGGGGAGCTGTTTTTT.